The 29 T cell receptor beta chains in this list originate from one sample, sequenced in a study of T cells in Graves' hyperthyroidism and ophthalmopathy. RNA transcripts gave rise to amplified TCR beta CDR3 regions. Researchers ran a first-round RT-PCR on the TCR CDR3 using the HTBI primer set. MiXCR was run by TCRdb on the multiplex PCR reads, yielding one entry per CDR3 protein. The sample includes about 130,000 distinct CDR3 sequences, about 20% of them seen just once. The material sequenced was blood. The receptors stem from a woman between 45 and 65 years old with Graves' hyperthyroidism that later progressed to Graves' ophthalmopathy.

This clonotype was detected ten times or more. The chain links TRBV20-1 to TRBJ1-2; D is uncertain. Germline assignment: CDR1 DFQATT and CDR2 SNEGSKA (reference sequence). The CDR3 has 16 residues. Trimming left V 0 bases short and J 1 base short, with 15 bases between. Written as DNA, the CDR3 is TGCAGTGCTAGAGAGAGGAACAGAGCCCTTAACTATGGCTACACCTTC. Translating it yields CSARERNRALNYGYTF.

On this clonotype: A much larger clone differs from this one at a single base, so this may be a read error. This sequence joins TRBV28 and TRBJ1-1, with 8 positions matching TRBD1. Germline trimming cut 8 bases from V and 5 bases from J; bases unmatched to any gene: 10. The CDR3 contains 14 residues. CDR1 is MDHEN, CDR2 SYDVKM, per germline. CDR3 amino acids: CASLGQDGWTEAFF. DNA of the CDR3: TGTGCCAGCCTGGGACAGGACGGATGGACTGAAGCTTTCTTT.

There are a few counts of this clonotype. The chain's CDR3 is CASSGGGGQGAGLRYGYTF. DNA of the CDR3: TGTGCCAGCAGCGGGGGCGGGGGACAGGGGGCAGGGTTACGCTATGGCTACACCTTC. The J gene is TRBJ1-2, the V gene TRBV9; 12 nucleotides agree with TRBD1. Trimming took 3 bases from V and 4 from J; bases not matched to a gene: 16. The CDR3 is 19 amino acids. Germline CDR1 is SGDLS and CDR2 is YYNGEE.

The chain carries TRBV29-1 and TRBJ1-2, with 8 bases aligning to TRBD1. J was trimmed by 3 bases and V by 5 bases; bases with no gene match: 2. Looked up from germline, CDR1 is SQVTM and CDR2 is ANQGSEA. The CDR3 consists of 12 residues. CDR3 loop: CSVTGQDYGYTF. CDR3 nucleotide sequence: TGCAGCGTTACGGGACAGGACTATGGCTACACCTTC. Based on the CDR3 plus reference TRBV29-1 and TRBJ1-2, the full variable domain is SAVISQKPSRDICQRGTSLTIQCQVDSQVTMMFWYRQQPGQSLTLIATANQGSEATYESGFVIDKFPISRPNLTFSTLTVSNMSPEDSSIYLCSVTGQDYGYTFGSGTRLTVV.

The chain combines TRBV3-1 with TRBJ1-4; no clear D. Trimming removed 5 bases from V and 8 bases from J, with 12 bases in between. CDR3 length equals 13 residues. CDR1 LGHDT and CDR2 YNNKEL come from the germline V gene (reference sequence). In DNA, the CDR3 is TGTGCCAGCAGCTTAAGACTTGGGGAAAAACTGTTTTTT. It translates to CASSLRLGEKLFF. Full variable domain (rest looked up from reference TRBV3-1 and TRBJ1-4): DTAVSQTPKYLVTQMGNDKSIKCEQNLGHDTMYWYKQDSKKFLKIMFSYNNKELIINETVPNRFSPKSPDKAHLNLHINSLELGDSAVYFCASSLRLGEKLFFGSGTQLSVL.

The rearrangement links TRBV28 to TRBJ1-1; D gene unclear. The CDR3 is 12 residues long. V gave up 6 bases and J gave up 2 bases, with 7 bases separating them. Germline CDR1 is MDHEN and CDR2 is SYDVKM. The CDR3 region has the DNA TGTGCCAGCAGCTCAGCAAACACTGAAGCTTTCTTT. Translated: CASSSANTEAFF. The variable domain in full, with the rest retrieved from reference TRBV28 and TRBJ1-1, is DVKVTQSSRYLVKRTGEKVFLECVQDMDHENMFWYRQDPGLGLRLIYFSYDVKMKEKGDIPEGYSVSREKKERFSLILESASTNQTSMYLCASSSANTEAFFGQGTRLTVV.

About this clonotype itself: A single base separates this from a much larger clone, so it may be a read error. CDR3 nucleotide sequence: TGTGCCAGCGGCCAGGGCAGGGGGACCTCACCCCTCCACTTT. Encoded protein: CASGQGRGTSPLHF. The chain joins TRBV3-1 to TRBJ1-6; 7 bases map to TRBD1. CDR1 is LGHDT, CDR2 YNNKEL, per germline (reference sequence). The CDR3 spans 14 residues.

This clonotype was observed many times. This chain uses TRBV27 with TRBJ1-5; D gene unclear. CDR1 and CDR2 (germline): MNHEY, SMNVEV (reference sequence). V was clipped by 5 bases and J by 1 base, with 9 bases between them. This CDR3 region has 14 residues. CDR3 sequence (DNA): TGTGCCAGCAGTGGAAGTAGAAGCAATCAGCCCCAGCATTTT. This codes for CASSGSRSNQPQHF.

The rearrangement joins TRBV20-1 to TRBJ2-3, with D uncertain. The CDR3 length is 14 residues. The ends were cut back, 5 bases at V and 6 bases at J, with 18 bases in the middle. Germline V gene sequence: CDR1 DFQATT, CDR2 SNEGSKA (reference sequence). The CDR3 region is CSADRTSPLDTQYF. The CDR3 DNA follows: TGCAGTGCTGATAGGACCTCCCCACTGGATACGCAGTATTTT.

This clonotype was observed many times. The rearrangement joins TRBV7-2 to TRBJ2-5; the match to TRBD2 covers 10 bases. CDR1 is SGHTA and CDR2 is FQGNSA in the germline V gene. J gave up 12 bases and V 4 bases, and 14 bases lay outside the gene matches. This CDR3 comprises 15 residues. The CDR3: CASSSAGASGSREYF. The CDR3 bases are TGTGCCAGCAGCTCTGCTGGGGCTAGCGGGAGTCGGGAGTACTTC.

This clonotype was detected only a few times. The rearrangement uses TRBV6-1 and TRBJ1-5; TRBD1 matches at 9 bases. CDR1 is MNHNS and CDR2 is SASEGT in the germline V gene. Germline trimming cut 5 bases from V and 3 bases from J; bases unmatched to any gene: 17. The CDR3 loop spans 19 amino acids. The CDR3 here is CASSIRRDRETLPNQPQHF. For the CDR3, the DNA is TGTGCCAGCAGTATCCGCCGGGACAGGGAAACCCTCCCCAATCAGCCCCAGCATTTT.

Many counts were recorded for this clonotype. This chain uses TRBV5-1 with TRBJ2-1, with 10 bases lining up with TRBD2. From germline, CDR1 is SGHRS and CDR2 YFSETQ. V trimming: 0 bases; J trimming: 8 bases; junction bases outside the gene matches: 5. This CDR3 comprises 15 residues. The CDR3, as DNA: TGCGCCAGCAGCTTGGGTCTAGCGGGGGTAGATGAGCAGTTCTTC. Its protein is CASSLGLAGVDEQFF.

The V gene is TRBV5-1, the J gene TRBJ1-2; 10 nucleotides line up with TRBD1. The CDR3 runs 15 residues. In germline, CDR1 is SGHRS, CDR2 YFSETQ. J lost 4 bases, V lost 6 bases, and 9 bases had no gene match. The CDR3 region is CASKLRDRGSYGYTF. The CDR3 coding sequence is TGCGCCAGCAAGCTTAGGGACAGGGGAAGCTATGGCTACACCTTC.

This clonotype was found many times. The V call is TRBV2, the J call TRBJ1-5, with TRBD1 matching 7 bases. The trim removed 5 bases at V and 2 bases at J, leaving 6 bases unmatched. Germline lookup yields CDR1 SNHLY and CDR2 FYNNEI. This CDR3 comprises 15 residues. The CDR3 DNA reads TGTGCCAGCAGTCAACAGGGGAAGGGCAATCAGCCCCAGCATTTT. It translates to CASSQQGKGNQPQHF. The full variable domain, with the rest looked up from reference TRBV2 and TRBJ1-5, is EPEVTQTPSHQVTQMGQEVILRCVPISNHLYFYWYRQILGQKVEFLVSFYNNEISEKSEIFDDQFSVERPDGSNFTLKIRSTKLEDSAMYFCASSQQGKGNQPQHFGDGTRLSIL.

In its sample, this clonotype was seen many times. This chain connects TRBV3-1 to TRBJ2-1, with 11 bases matching TRBD2. CDR1 is LGHDT and CDR2 is YNNKEL in the germline V gene (reference sequence). The CDR3 extends over 14 amino acids. J gave up 10 bases and V 2 bases, and 4 bases lay outside the gene matches. CDR3 nucleotides: TGTGCCAGCAGCCAAACTAGCGGGAGCATCGAGCAGTTCTTC. Translating it yields CASSQTSGSIEQFF.

The CDR3 DNA is TGTGCCAGCAGTTCGTGGACTGCCAACTATGGCTACACCTTC. Its translation is CASSSWTANYGYTF. V and J are TRBV6-1 and TRBJ1-2, with D unresolved. Germline V CDR1 and CDR2: MNHNS, SASEGT. The CDR3 contains 14 residues. V lost 5 bases to trimming and J lost 2 bases, with 12 bases between them.

Turning to this clonotype: One base away lies a much larger clone, so this may be a sequencing read error. The rearrangement joins TRBV29-1 to TRBJ2-7, with a weak D call TRBD2 (5 bases). Between the trimmed V and J ends, which lost 7 bases and 1 base, there was a span of 17 bases. Germline CDR1 and CDR2: SQVTM and ANQGSEA. CDR3 size: 14 residues. The CDR3 bases are TGCAGCGCTTCCGAGGGCATCCTTTCCTACGAGCAGTACTTC. Protein sequence: CSASEGILSYEQYF.

There are a few counts of this clonotype. J is TRBJ2-7 and V is TRBV5-1, with D tentatively TRBD1 (6 bases). Trimming stripped 7 bases from V and 0 bases from J, with 17 bases between. The CDR3 covers 15 residues. Germline loops: CDR1 SGHRS, CDR2 YFSETQ. In DNA form, the CDR3 reads TGCGCCAGCCGAGGCTGGGGGCGGGTCTCCTACGAGCAGTACTTC. This encodes CASRGWGRVSYEQYF.

This clonotype has only a few counts. The rearrangement joins TRBV25-1 to TRBJ2-6; TRBD1 or TRBD2 may be the D gene (5 bases each). Germline V gene data show CDR1 as MGHDK and CDR2 as SYGVNS. The CDR3 loop spans 17 amino acids. The V end was cut by 4 bases, the J end by 0 bases, with 13 bases between. The CDR3 bases are TGTGCCAGCAGTGCCGGGACGAGTTCCTCTGGGGCCAACGTCCTGACTTTC. This translates into CASSAGTSSSGANVLTF.

Ten or more counts support this clonotype. The chain combines TRBV28 with TRBJ2-7, with TRBD2 matching 8 bases. This CDR3 has 16 residues. Losses at the gene ends were 5 bases for V and 0 bases for J; bases not matched to a gene: 9. Germline V gene data show CDR1 as MDHEN and CDR2 as SYDVKM. The CDR3 nucleotides are TGTGCCAGCAGTCCCCCTTGGCGGGAGGCCTCCTACGAGCAGTACTTC. Translating gives CASSPPWREASYEQYF.

With respect to this clonotype: A much bigger clone sits one base away, suggesting this may be a read error. The V and J genes are TRBV29-1 and TRBJ1-1; 10 bases are shared with TRBD1. This CDR3 is built from 13 residues. The germline gives CDR1 SQVTM, CDR2 ANQGSEA. The CDR3 loop is CSVVDRGDTEVFF. The CDR3 DNA follows: TGCAGCGTGGTGGACAGGGGGGACACTGAAGTTTTCTTT. Full variable domain (rest looked up from reference TRBV29-1 and TRBJ1-1): SAVISQKPSRDICQRGTSLTIQCQVDSQVTMMFWYRQQPGQSLTLIATANQGSEATYESGFVIDKFPISRPNLTFSTLTVSNMSPEDSSIYLCSVVDRGDTEVFFGQGTRLTVV.

This clonotype was recorded at least ten times. The rearrangement joins TRBV5-5 to TRBJ2-7; 7 bases are a match to TRBD2. This CDR3 has 14 residues. Trimming at V came to 1 base and at J to 6 bases, leaving 7 bases not matched to a gene. Germline V gene lookup returns CDR1 SGHKS and CDR2 YYEKEE (reference sequence). The CDR3 region is CASSLKREGTEQYF. CDR3 nucleotide sequence: TGTGCCAGCAGCTTGAAGAGGGAGGGTACCGAGCAGTACTTC.

The chain uses TRBV18 and TRBJ1-3; D perhaps matches TRBD1 (6 bases). In germline, CDR1 is KGHSH, CDR2 LQKENI. This CDR3 is built from 13 residues. V lost 5 bases and J lost 7, with 12 bases in between. The CDR3 protein is CASSTTGINTIYF. CDR3 in DNA: TGTGCCAGCTCAACTACAGGGATTAACACCATATATTTT.

This clonotype was seen at least ten times. The V gene is TRBV6-1, the J gene TRBJ2-5; 10 bases are a match to TRBD2. Trimming cost V 0 bases and J 5 bases; bases outside gene matches: 15. The CDR3 contains 19 residues. Per the germline V gene, CDR1 is MNHNS and CDR2 is SASEGT. This CDR3 is CASSEAPASGSGARETQYF. In DNA, the CDR3 is TGTGCCAGCAGTGAAGCGCCGGCTAGCGGGAGTGGGGCAAGGGAGACCCAGTACTTC.

This clonotype was seen ten or more times. The chain uses TRBV12-3 or TRBV12-4 and TRBJ1-5; 10 bases agree with TRBD1. The CDR3 extends over 16 amino acids. V shed 5 bases, J shed 6 bases, and the junction held 10 bases outside the gene matches. This chain's CDR3 is CASSIETGGFGQPQHF. In DNA form, the CDR3 reads TGTGCCAGCAGTATAGAGACAGGGGGCTTCGGTCAGCCCCAGCATTTT.

V and J are TRBV19 and TRBJ2-1, with D possibly being TRBD2 (6 bases). The germline CDR1 and CDR2 sequences are LNHDA and SQIVND (reference sequence). CDR3 length: 15 amino acids. Trimming pared 0 bases from V and 4 bases from J, leaving 10 bases between. The CDR3 region is CASSIDREVYNEQFF. The CDR3 DNA is TGTGCCAGTAGTATAGACAGGGAGGTTTACAATGAGCAGTTCTTC.

This clonotype was detected ten times or more. This sequence joins TRBV11-2 and TRBJ2-7; D possibly matches TRBD1 or TRBD2 (5 bases each). Germline V gene lookup returns CDR1 SGHAT and CDR2 FQNNGV. The CDR3 runs to 14 residues. Trimming pared 5 bases from V and 5 bases from J, leaving 16 bases between. Here the CDR3 DNA reads TGTGCCAGCAGCAAGCAGGGAGTATGGGACGAGCAGTACTTC. Protein product: CASSKQGVWDEQYF.

The table lists this clonotype with a few counts. The J gene is TRBJ2-4, the V gene TRBV5-1, with 7 bases identical to TRBD2. V lost 4 bases and J lost 4; bases outside the gene matches: 5. CDR1 and CDR2 (germline): SGHRS, YFSETQ. The CDR3 consists of 14 residues. DNA of the CDR3: TGCGCCAGCAGCCTAACTAGCGAAAAAAACATTCAGTACTTC. It translates to CASSLTSEKNIQYF.

The V call is TRBV19, the J call TRBJ2-7; 12 bases align to TRBD2. Losses at the gene ends were 4 bases for V and 5 bases for J; bases not matched to a gene: 6. Germline V lookup: CDR1 LNHDA, CDR2 SQIVND (reference sequence). The CDR3 spans 15 residues. This CDR3 is CASSTRLAGAHEQYF. For the CDR3, the DNA is TGTGCCAGTAGTACCCGACTAGCGGGAGCCCACGAGCAGTACTTC.